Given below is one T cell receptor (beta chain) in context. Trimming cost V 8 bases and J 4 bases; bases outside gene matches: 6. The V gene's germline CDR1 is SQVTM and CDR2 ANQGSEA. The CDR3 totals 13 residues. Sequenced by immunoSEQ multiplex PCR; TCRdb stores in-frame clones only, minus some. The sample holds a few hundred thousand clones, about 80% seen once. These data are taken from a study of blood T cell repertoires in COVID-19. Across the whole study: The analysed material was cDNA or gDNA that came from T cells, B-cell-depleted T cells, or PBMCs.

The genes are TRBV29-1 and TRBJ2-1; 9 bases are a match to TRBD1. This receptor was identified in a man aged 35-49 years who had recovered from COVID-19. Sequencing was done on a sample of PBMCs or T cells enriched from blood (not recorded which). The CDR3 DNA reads TGCAGCACCCCGGGACAGGGTTACAATGAGCAGTTCTTC. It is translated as CSTPGQGYNEQFF.